These 26 T cell receptor beta chains were sequenced from one sample in a study of T cell repertoires in cytomegalovirus infection. TCRdb redid the calling of the reads with MiXCR, one entry per CDR3 protein. In the table there are under 200,000 distinct CDR3 sequences, about 20% of which are singletons. No antigen is known for these receptors. The sample consisted of CD8+ T cells from cultured PBMCs, taken from culture after CMV antigen stimulation. These TCRs come from a human donor in good health (CMV status not recorded). Some clones in this sample may be carry-over from other donors' samples.

This chain joins TRBV4-3 and TRBJ1-1; TRBD1 matches 7 bases. Germline CDR1 reads LGHNA; CDR2 reads YSLEER. This CDR3 region has 16 residues. Trimming took 3 bases from V and 4 from J; bases not matched to a gene: 11. CDR3: CASSQGALQGSTEAFF. In DNA, the CDR3 is TGCGCCAGCAGCCAGGGAGCTCTACAGGGGAGCACTGAAGCTTTCTTT.

In this sample, this clonotype turned up many times. This chain's CDR3 is CASSWDSAYEQYF. The CDR3 DNA follows: TGTGCCAGCAGTTGGGACAGCGCCTACGAGCAGTACTTC. The chain recombines TRBV6-1 with TRBJ2-7; the match to TRBD1 covers 7 bases. Unmatched junction bases numbered 3, after V lost 5 bases and J lost 2 bases. The CDR3 has 13 amino acids. Germline CDR1 and CDR2: MNHNS and SASEGT.

The genes are TRBV28 and TRBJ2-7; 8 nucleotides agree with TRBD1. Unmatched junction bases numbered 8, after V lost 1 base and J lost 0 bases. Per germline, CDR1 MDHEN and CDR2 SYDVKM. This CDR3 has 17 residues. The CDR3 DNA sequence: TGTGCCAGCAGTTTATCCCCAAGTACAGGGGGCTCCTACGAGCAGTACTTC. It encodes CASSLSPSTGGSYEQYF.

The chain is built from TRBV12-3 or TRBV12-4 and TRBJ1-2, with 8 nucleotides matching TRBD1. Germline trimming cut 6 bases from V and 6 bases from J; bases unmatched to any gene: 9. The CDR3 length is 14 residues. The CDR3 DNA follows: TGTGCCAGCAGGGGGTCGGGACAGGTTAATGGCTACACCTTC. Translation: CASRGSGQVNGYTF.

The chain links TRBV11-2 to TRBJ2-5; no firm D call. V was cut by 5 bases and J by 4 bases, with 14 bases left in between. Germline CDR1 and CDR2: SGHAT and FQNNGV. The CDR3 has 14 residues. The CDR3 nucleotides read TGTGCCAGCAGCCCAAATCCAGCCAGAGAGACCCAGTACTTC. It specifies CASSPNPARETQYF.

In this sample, this clonotype turned up a few times. V usage is TRBV12-3 or TRBV12-4 and J usage is TRBJ2-2; D might be TRBD1 (5 bases). The CDR3 length is 14 residues. The ends were cut back, 7 bases at V and 2 bases at J, with 11 bases in the middle. In DNA form, the CDR3 reads TGTGCCAGCACCAATGACAGAAACACCGGGGAGCTGTTTTTT. It encodes CASTNDRNTGELFF.

The chain couples TRBV6-2 or TRBV6-3 to TRBJ1-1; 7 positions match TRBD1. This CDR3 has 14 amino acids. Germline V CDR1 and CDR2: MNHEY, SVGEGT. The junction had 6 bases not matched to a gene; V was cut back by 4 bases and J by 4 bases. This chain's CDR3 is CASSSPDRATEAFF. CDR3 nucleotide sequence: TGTGCCAGCAGTTCCCCCGACAGGGCCACTGAAGCTTTCTTT.

The chain employs TRBV7-2 and TRBJ2-7; 7 positions match TRBD1. The CDR3 extends over 15 amino acids. Trimming took 6 bases from V and 1 from J; bases not matched to a gene: 9. Germline V gene data show CDR1 as SGHTA and CDR2 as FQGNSA. CDR3 nucleotide sequence: TGTGCCAGCAGTCGGGACAGAGCCTCTTCCTACGAGCAGTACTTC. Protein sequence: CASSRDRASSYEQYF.

V gene TRBV4-2 combines with J gene TRBJ2-1; a weak D match, TRBD1 (6 bases). CDR1 and CDR2 (germline): LGHNA, YNFKEQ. V gave up 6 bases and J gave up 7 bases, with 16 bases separating them. CDR3 length equals 14 residues. The CDR3 sequence is CASRVSQGRNEQFF. CDR3 in DNA: TGTGCCAGCAGGGTAAGTCAGGGGCGGAATGAGCAGTTCTTC.

This chain joins TRBV28 and TRBJ1-6; D unresolved. V lost 2 bases to trimming and J lost 7 bases, with 6 bases between them. CDR3 length equals 13 residues. Germline assignment: CDR1 MDHEN and CDR2 SYDVKM. CDR3 coding DNA: TGTGCCAGCAGTTTAGTTAGGAATTCACCCCTCCACTTT. Translating gives CASSLVRNSPLHF.

Worth noting for this clonotype: The junction differs from germline at one of its ends, possibly a read error. This rearrangement joins TRBV6-4 to TRBJ2-4; 7 positions agree with TRBD1. The CDR3 covers 13 residues. Germline V CDR1 and CDR2: MRHNA, SNTAGT. Here the CDR3 reads CTTGISGKNIQYF. CDR3 nucleotides: TGCACGACAGGGATTAGTGGCAAAAACATTCAGTACTTC.

This chain joins TRBV2 and TRBJ1-2; 10 bases fit TRBD1. The length of the CDR3 is 16 residues. J was trimmed by 6 bases and V by 0 bases; bases with no gene match: 7. Germline V gene lookup returns CDR1 SNHLY and CDR2 FYNNEI. DNA for the CDR3: TGTGCCAGCAGTGAAGCGCTGACAGGGGGCTACAATGGCTACACCTTC. It specifies CASSEALTGGYNGYTF.

This chain connects TRBV11-2 to TRBJ2-2; 10 nucleotides align to TRBD1. This CDR3 has 18 amino acids. Germline CDR1 and CDR2: SGHAT and FQNNGV. V shed 1 base and J 6 bases; nucleotides not matched to a gene: 11. The CDR3 nucleotides read TGTGCCAGCAGCTTAGTTGTAGCGGGGACAGGGGTTGCCGGGGAGCTGTTTTTT. Protein product: CASSLVVAGTGVAGELFF.

This clonotype has just a few counts. V usage is TRBV7-8 and J usage is TRBJ1-1; D remains ambiguous. The germline gives CDR1 SGHVS, CDR2 FQNEAQ. CDR3 length: 16 amino acids. Between the trimmed V and J ends, which lost 5 bases and 1 base, there was a span of 17 bases. CDR3 sequence reads: CASSLRRLLGNTEAFF. As DNA, the CDR3 is TGTGCCAGCAGCCTCCGTCGACTCCTAGGGAACACTGAAGCTTTCTTT.

The rearrangement uses TRBV29-1 and TRBJ1-2; unclear D gene. The length of the CDR3 is 13 residues. Trimming cost V 4 bases and J 6 bases, with 15 bases left between them. Looked up from germline, CDR1 is SQVTM and CDR2 is ANQGSEA. CDR3 loop: CSVGSGKEDGYTF. The CDR3, as DNA: TGCAGCGTTGGGTCGGGGAAGGAGGATGGCTACACCTTC.

This clonotype was detected a few times. This rearrangement joins TRBV6-2 or TRBV6-3 to TRBJ2-1; 10 nucleotides line up with TRBD2. Trimming took 2 bases from V and 5 from J; bases not matched to a gene: 6. Germline V gene sequence: CDR1 MNHEY, CDR2 SVGEGT. The CDR3 contains 16 residues. The DNA of the CDR3 is TGTGCCAGCAGTTACGCGGGACTAGCGATTGACAATGAGCAGTTCTTC. It encodes CASSYAGLAIDNEQFF.

This clonotype was observed a handful of times. This sequence joins TRBV9 and TRBJ2-3; 15 bases map to TRBD2. From germline, CDR1 is SGDLS and CDR2 YYNGEE. The V gene end was trimmed by 0 bases and the J gene end by 3 bases; junction bases not matched to a gene: 5. The CDR3 covers 18 residues. In DNA form, the CDR3 reads TGTGCCAGCAGCGTAGGCGGACTAGCGGGGGGGCAGACAGATACGCAGTATTTT. Translation: CASSVGGLAGGQTDTQYF.

This clonotype has more than one count but fewer than ten. The chain recombines TRBV5-5 with TRBJ2-5; TRBD2 matches at 10 bases. The CDR3 is 16 amino acids. CDR1 is SGHKS and CDR2 is YYEKEE in the germline V gene (reference sequence). The ends lost 3 bases at V and 2 bases at J; junction bases unmatched: 7. Here the CDR3 DNA reads TGTGCCAGCAGCTATTGGACTAGCGGAGATCAAGAGACCCAGTACTTC. Its translation: CASSYWTSGDQETQYF.

This chain connects TRBV5-1 to TRBJ1-1; D is undetermined. This CDR3 has 13 amino acids. CDR1 is SGHRS, CDR2 YFSETQ, per germline. Between the trimmed V and J ends, which lost 4 bases and 2 bases, there was a span of 9 bases. The CDR3 bases are TGCGCCAGCAGCGTCCGGGCAAACACTGAAGCTTTCTTT. This encodes CASSVRANTEAFF.

Only a few counts were recorded for this clonotype. The chain recombines TRBV25-1 with TRBJ2-7; tentatively, D is TRBD1 or TRBD2 (5 bases each). V lost 0 bases, J lost 3 bases, and 15 bases lay in between. The CDR3 spans 16 residues. Per germline, CDR1 MGHDK and CDR2 SYGVNS. DNA of the CDR3: TGTGCCAGCAGTGAATACGGCACTCGAGGGGACTACGAGCAGTACTTC. Protein sequence: CASSEYGTRGDYEQYF.

V is TRBV7-6 and J is TRBJ2-3; D is uncertain. The V and J ends lost 1 base and 0 bases respectively, with 5 bases between them. CDR3 length equals 14 residues. Germline lookup yields CDR1 SGHVS and CDR2 FNYEAQ. CDR3 DNA: TGTGCCAGCAGCTTAGTTGTTAGCACAGATACGCAGTATTTT. Translating gives CASSLVVSTDTQYF.

The chain recombines TRBV5-6 with TRBJ2-1, with TRBD2 identical over 12 bases. The V gene's germline CDR1 is SGHDT and CDR2 YYEEEE. Losses at the gene ends were 4 bases for V and 1 base for J; bases not matched to a gene: 6. CDR3 length: 17 residues. The CDR3 protein is CASSLAGGPLSYNEQFF. CDR3 DNA sequence: TGTGCCAGCAGCCTAGCGGGGGGGCCGTTGTCCTACAATGAGCAGTTCTTC.

This clonotype has just a few counts. The chain joins TRBV4-1 to TRBJ1-1, with 7 positions matching TRBD1. The V and J ends lost 2 bases and 5 bases, in that order; junction bases with no gene match: 8. The CDR3 contains 15 residues. Per the germline V gene, CDR1 is MGHRA and CDR2 is YSYEKL. CDR3 sequence reads: CASSQQTGEGTEAFF. The CDR3 nucleotides are TGCGCCAGCAGCCAACAAACAGGGGAGGGGACTGAAGCTTTCTTT.

The chain employs TRBV4-1 and TRBJ2-1, with 7 bases identical to TRBD1. Looked up from germline, CDR1 is MGHRA and CDR2 is YSYEKL. J was trimmed by 8 bases and V by 0 bases; bases with no gene match: 19. This CDR3 comprises 19 residues. CDR3 in DNA: TGCGCCAGCAGCCAAGATCTATTTGTTGAGGGGGCCCTGAGGGATGAGCAGTTCTTC. Amino acid sequence: CASSQDLFVEGALRDEQFF.

This clonotype was recorded at least ten times. J is TRBJ1-4 and V is TRBV11-2; a weak D match, TRBD1 (5 bases). Trimming took 0 bases from V and 1 from J, leaving 6 bases between them. This CDR3 region has 15 residues. Germline CDR1 and CDR2: SGHAT and FQNNGV. This chain's CDR3 is CASSLEGVTNEKLFF. CDR3 coding DNA: TGTGCCAGCAGCTTAGAAGGGGTAACTAATGAAAAACTGTTTTTT. Full variable domain (remainder filled in from reference TRBV11-2 and TRBJ1-4): EAGVAQSPRYKIIEKRQSVAFWCNPISGHATLYWYQQILGQGPKLLIQFQNNGVVDDSQLPKDRFSAERLKGVDSTLKIQPAKLEDSAVYLCASSLEGVTNEKLFFGSGTQLSVL.

The chain uses TRBV7-8 and TRBJ2-7; D is possibly TRBD2 (6 bases). Trimming removed 6 bases from V and 1 base from J, with 19 bases in between. This CDR3 has 16 amino acids. From germline, CDR1 is SGHVS and CDR2 FQNEAQ. This CDR3 is CASSHRGTGDSYEQYF. CDR3 bases: TGTGCCAGCAGTCATCGGGGGACGGGGGATTCCTACGAGCAGTACTTC.